The next 5 T cell receptor beta chains were all read from a single sample in a study of radiotherapy plus CTLA-4 blockade in lung cancer (dated by TCRdb to between 2017 and 2018). Library creation used the immunoSEQ multiplex PCR assay. Held by TCRdb, this immuneACCESS table contains in-frame sequences only and omits some clones. Under half of the omission traces to an unresolved V gene where checked; the cause of the rest is unknown. The sample includes around 70,000 clones, with around four fifths observed a single time. The ten largest clones represent approximately 4.1% of the sample. This specimen was peripheral blood, taken from a patient treated with radiotherapy plus ipilimumab. The receptors stem from a human donor with non-small cell lung cancer who had a partial response to radiotherapy plus ipilimumab.

This clone has a single count. V and J are TRBV28 and TRBJ2-3; 10 bases align to TRBD2. Germline CDR1 and CDR2: MDHEN and SYDVKM. V was pared by 0 bases and J by 3 bases, with 9 bases of the junction left unmatched. The CDR3 contains 18 residues. The CDR3 reads CASSLWGASGSVTDTQYF. The CDR3 nucleotides read TGTGCCAGCAGTTTATGGGGGGCTAGCGGGAGTGTTACAGATACGCAGTATTTT. Using reference TRBV28 and TRBJ2-3 for the parts outside the CDR3, the full variable domain is DVKVTQSSRYLVKRTGEKVFLECVQDMDHENMFWYRQDPGLGLRLIYFSYDVKMKEKGDIPEGYSVSREKKERFSLILESASTNQTSMYLCASSLWGASGSVTDTQYFGPGTRLTVL.

J is TRBJ2-5 and V is TRBV29-1, with D possibly matching TRBD1 (7 bases). In germline, CDR1 is SQVTM, CDR2 ANQGSEA. Trimming took 6 bases from V and 3 from J, leaving 17 bases between them. The length of the CDR3 is 14 residues. CDR3 sequence reads: CSVGLRGTEETQYF. The CDR3, as DNA: TGCAGCGTGGGCCTCCGCGGGACAGAAGAGACCCAGTACTTC.

The V call is TRBV28, the J call TRBJ1-1; D perhaps matches TRBD1 (6 bases). The germline V and J ends were trimmed by 7 bases and 1 base, with 10 bases remaining between them. Per germline, CDR1 MDHEN and CDR2 SYDVKM. The CDR3 is 13 amino acids. CDR3 nucleotide sequence: TGTGCCAGCAAGGACAGACCGAACACTGAAGCTTTCTTT. It codes for CASKDRPNTEAFF.

V gene TRBV9 combines with J gene TRBJ2-3; a weak D match, TRBD2 (5 bases). Per the germline V gene, CDR1 is SGDLS and CDR2 is YYNGEE. V was cut by 6 bases and J by 2 bases, with 13 bases left in between. The CDR3 totals 14 residues. CDR3 DNA sequence: TGTGCCAGCAACTTCGAGGGAATCACAGATACGCAGTATTTT. This encodes CASNFEGITDTQYF.

The chain employs TRBV4-2 and TRBJ2-1; maybe TRBD2 (6 bases). The CDR3 consists of 16 residues. With 0 bases removed from V and 7 bases from J, the gap between germline ends came to 16 bases. CDR1 is LGHNA, CDR2 YNFKEQ, per germline. The CDR3 DNA sequence: TGTGCCAGCAGCCAAGATTCGGGGGTTAGTCAAAATGAGCAGTTCTTC. This encodes CASSQDSGVSQNEQFF.